These T cell receptor beta chains were read from a single sample in a study of cytomegalovirus exposure and HLA in healthy donors. The method was immunoSEQ multiplex PCR; TCRdb's version includes in-frame clones alone and lacks a portion of them. The sample records approximately 37,000 clones, 80% being singletons. The sequencing sample was made of PBMCs. These receptors all stem from a male donor in good health and CMV-seronegative. Both conserved end residues are trimmed from each CDR3.

cdr3_aa: ASSQEGGGPLNTGELF
j_call: TRBJ2-2
v_call: TRBV4-1

cdr3_aa: SSSPSGSGQY
j_call: TRBJ2-7
v_call: TRBV7-9

cdr3_aa: ASSKGDYSGNTIY
j_call: TRBJ1-3
v_call: TRBV28

cdr3_aa: ASSLGPGLGYEQY
j_call: TRBJ2-7
v_call: TRBV5-1

cdr3_aa: ASSQDLSGQY
j_call: TRBJ2-7
v_call: TRBV4-1

cdr3_aa: ASSLGQENSPLH
j_call: TRBJ1-6
v_call: TRBV6-1

cdr3_aa: SAQTGQGDSGYEQY
j_call: TRBJ2-7
v_call: TRBV29-1

cdr3_aa: ASSLGLGAGNTIY
j_call: TRBJ1-3
v_call: TRBV7-8

cdr3_aa: ASSKGQKYQETQY
j_call: TRBJ2-5
v_call: TRBV21-1

cdr3_aa: ASSFLTGEAQY
j_call: TRBJ2-5
v_call: TRBV5-6

cdr3_aa: ASSLGVGEKLF
j_call: TRBJ1-4
v_call: TRBV11-2

cdr3_aa: ASKAGASGELF
j_call: TRBJ2-2
v_call: TRBV7-6

cdr3_aa: ASSFGSPSGANVLT
j_call: TRBJ2-6
v_call: TRBV7-9

cdr3_aa: ASSSVAATGELF
j_call: TRBJ2-2
v_call: TRBV6-5

cdr3_aa: ASSLDRNQPQH
j_call: TRBJ1-5
v_call: TRBV5-4

cdr3_aa: AWSPQQVAQY
j_call: TRBJ2-7
v_call: TRBV30

cdr3_aa: ASSLATGQGPYEQY
j_call: TRBJ2-7
v_call: TRBV7-9

cdr3_aa: ASSSGQGRLNTEAF
j_call: TRBJ1-1
v_call: TRBV5-1

cdr3_aa: ASSGGGEQF
j_call: TRBJ2-1
v_call: TRBV9

cdr3_aa: ASSPMGDRDSYEQY
j_call: TRBJ2-7
v_call: TRBV9

cdr3_aa: ATSRRRQGSNQPQH
j_call: TRBJ1-5
v_call: TRBV15

cdr3_aa: AWSLGQVNTEAF
j_call: TRBJ1-1
v_call: TRBV30

cdr3_aa: ASSISRLEAF
j_call: TRBJ1-1
v_call: TRBV19

cdr3_aa: ASSFDRDRTEAF
j_call: TRBJ1-1
v_call: TRBV6-6

cdr3_aa: ASSLDAVSYGYT
j_call: TRBJ1-2
v_call: TRBV5-1

cdr3_aa: ASSRPRTGGNQPQH
j_call: TRBJ1-5
v_call: TRBV19

cdr3_aa: ASSYLRSGNSPLH
j_call: TRBJ1-6
v_call: TRBV6-6

cdr3_aa: ASSPRGGSEQY
j_call: TRBJ2-7
v_call: TRBV5-1

cdr3_aa: ASSLDPGFSPLH
j_call: TRBJ1-6
v_call: TRBV7-2

cdr3_aa: ASSATGPTEQF
j_call: TRBJ2-1
v_call: TRBV2

cdr3_aa: ASSHASGAYNEQF
j_call: TRBJ2-1
v_call: TRBV5-5

cdr3_aa: ASSFSLNYGYT
j_call: TRBJ1-2
v_call: TRBV7-8

cdr3_aa: ASSPGTGREKLF
j_call: TRBJ1-4
v_call: TRBV5-1

cdr3_aa: ASSLAGLDYEQY
j_call: TRBJ2-7
v_call: TRBV5-6

cdr3_aa: ARSLDSTGELF
j_call: TRBJ2-2
v_call: TRBV7-5

cdr3_aa: ASSFSSSGNTIY
j_call: TRBJ1-3
v_call: TRBV7-9

cdr3_aa: ASSLEGQRSQH
j_call: TRBJ1-5
v_call: TRBV7-9

cdr3_aa: ASSFWGTGAEAF
j_call: TRBJ1-1
v_call: TRBV5-1

cdr3_aa: ASSLTTGDSYEQY
j_call: TRBJ2-7
v_call: TRBV4-1

cdr3_aa: ASSEGRTGGNEQF
j_call: TRBJ2-1
v_call: TRBV6-1

cdr3_aa: AWSAGGPQQF
j_call: TRBJ2-1
v_call: TRBV30

cdr3_aa: ASNYQQGVFGEAF
j_call: TRBJ1-1
v_call: TRBV2

cdr3_aa: ASSYGTGGSTEAF
j_call: TRBJ1-1
v_call: TRBV6-5

cdr3_aa: ASSQDPFMVSSYNEQF
j_call: TRBJ2-1
v_call: TRBV4-2

cdr3_aa: ASSLEGLAEQY
j_call: TRBJ2-7
v_call: TRBV7-8

cdr3_aa: ASSEGAATEAF
j_call: TRBJ1-1
v_call: TRBV6-1

cdr3_aa: ASSVDQGAKQGGNTEAF
j_call: TRBJ1-1
v_call: TRBV9

cdr3_aa: ASSLAESGRNTIY
j_call: TRBJ1-3
v_call: TRBV5-1

cdr3_aa: ASSQTPTGGGYGYT
j_call: TRBJ1-2
v_call: TRBV4-3

cdr3_aa: AWAPGLSEQF
j_call: TRBJ2-1
v_call: TRBV30

cdr3_aa: ASSLTGGMNTEAF
j_call: TRBJ1-1
v_call: TRBV7-9

cdr3_aa: ASSQALGGSSYNEQF
j_call: TRBJ2-1
v_call: TRBV4-1

cdr3_aa: ASSFSDRETEAF
j_call: TRBJ1-1
v_call: TRBV28